This T cell receptor beta chain was identified in a study of T-cell memory formation after mild COVID-19. The germline gives CDR1 DFQATT, CDR2 SNEGSKA (reference sequence). After removal of 6 bases from V and 5 bases from J, the junction contained 9 bases not matched to a gene. The CDR3 runs 15 residues. One entry per CDR3 protein results from TCRdb running MiXCR on the 5' RACE reads. The sample holds around 200,000 distinct CDR3 sequences, over 20% seen once. Sequencing used PBMCs or a T cell subset sorted from them (not recorded which). The rearrangement joins TRBV20-1 to TRBJ2-2, with 10 bases fitting TRBD2. This receptor was taken from an adult woman who had mild COVID-19 (a few samples of this study predate the infection). Cell type and time point are not known. The CDR3: CSALPGTSETGELFF. The CDR3 nucleotides read TGCAGTGCGCTGCCCGGGACTAGCGAGACCGGGGAGCTGTTTTTT.